The TCR beta chain described here comes from a study of long-term antiretroviral therapy in people with HIV. Study outcomes and limitations: Increased diversity was seen after ART, yet it remained lower than in transplant donor controls.

The CDR3 spans 12 residues. V was shortened by 6 bases and J by 0 bases, with 3 bases between the two germline ends. Germline CDR1 reads SEHNR; CDR2 reads FQNEAQ (reference sequence). Runs used v3.0 of the immunoSEQ assay and were done at survey level. Sequencing was intended to reach 40,000-50,000 T-cell genomes per sample. The protocol was immunoSEQ multiplex PCR, while the TCRdb copy is restricted to in-frame clones and leaves out a portion. The sample shows about 24,000 clones, 85% to 95% of them seen only once. This clone appeared a single time. Its antigen is unknown. The chain has TRBV7-9 and TRBJ2-1; D is uncertain. Sequenced here: unsorted PBMCs, sampled almost 5 years after starting antiretroviral therapy. This receptor was obtained from a woman in her 50s with HIV. In DNA, the CDR3 is TGTGCCAGCAGGAGCTCCTACAATGAGCAGTTCTTC. This sequence encodes CASRSSYNEQFF. The variable domain in full, with the rest retrieved from reference TRBV7-9 and TRBJ2-1, is DTGVSQNPRHKITKRGQNVTFRCDPISEHNRLYWYRQTLGQGPEFLTYFQNEAQLEKSRLLSDRFSAERPKGSFSTLEIQRTEQGDSAMYLCASRSSYNEQFFGPGTRLTVL.